This TCR beta chain was retrieved from a study of blood T cells in healthy people across ages. Next came a second PCR, run for about 7 to 12 cycles, which used a sample-barcoded 5' primer along with a J-beta primer mix. Each of the samples gave a minimum of 2.5 million paired-end reads that contained CDR3. Via MiXCR, TCRdb re-called the 5' RACE reads, giving one row per CDR3 protein. Here the sample spans roughly 1,800,000 distinct CDR3 sequences, roughly 49% being singletons. This CDR3 spans 15 amino acids. Trimming took 6 bases from V and 4 from J, leaving 16 bases between them. CDR1 and CDR2 from the germline V gene are MNHEY and SVGAGI.

This TCR derives from a woman between 40 and 55 years old in good health. The gene calls are TRBV6-5 and TRBJ1-3; D call uncertain. Sequencing used blood. CDR3 in amino acids: CASRVGSLAGNTIYF. CDR3 nucleotides: TGTGCCAGCAGGGTCGGCAGTCTTGCGGGAAACACCATATATTTT.